The 20 T cell receptor beta chains reported below all come from one sample, sequenced in a study of identifying expanded T cells in peripheral blood. Sequenced by immunoSEQ multiplex PCR; TCRdb stores in-frame clones only, minus some. The sample shows around 120,000 clones, roughly 90% of them seen only once. Specimen: blood. All receptors come from a person between 18 and 69 years old in good health.

This clone was observed a single time. The CDR3 region is CASSLNLGRGPLNTEAFF. The CDR3 DNA follows: TGTGCCAGCAGCCTTAACCTCGGAAGGGGACCGCTAAACACTGAAGCTTTCTTT. The V and J genes are TRBV11-3 and TRBJ1-1, with D possibly TRBD1 on 5 matching bases. CDR1 and CDR2 from the germline V gene are SGHNT and YENEEA. V lost 5 bases and J lost 2, with 24 bases in between. The CDR3 is 18 amino acids. The complete variable domain, with remaining parts taken from reference TRBV11-3 and TRBJ1-1, reads EAGVVQSPRYKIIEKKQPVAFWCNPISGHNTLYWYLQNLGQGPELLIRYENEEAVDDSQLPKDRFSAERLKGVDSTLKIQPAELGDSAVYLCASSLNLGRGPLNTEAFFGQGTRLTVV.

The V gene is TRBV11-3, the J gene TRBJ2-6; D gene ambiguous. CDR3 length: 12 residues. The V and J ends lost 4 bases and 2 bases respectively, with 0 bases between them. Germline loops: CDR1 SGHNT, CDR2 YENEEA. The CDR3 DNA sequence: TGTGCCAGCAGCTCTGGGGCCAACGTCCTGACTTTC. This sequence encodes CASSSGANVLTF.

This clone was seen more than once but under ten times. The CDR3 is CASSLGLSGVETQYF. The DNA of the CDR3 is TGTGCCAGCAGCTTGGGTCTTAGCGGGGTAGAGACCCAGTACTTC. J is TRBJ2-5 and V is TRBV5-4; 8 bases line up with TRBD2. This CDR3 contains 15 residues. The trim removed 0 bases at V and 4 bases at J, leaving 5 bases unmatched. In germline, CDR1 is SGHNT, CDR2 YYREEE (reference sequence).

The chain is built from TRBV6-5 and TRBJ1-2, with D perhaps matching TRBD1 (5 bases). Germline lookup yields CDR1 MNHEY and CDR2 SVGAGI. V lost 0 bases to trimming and J lost 8 bases, with 19 bases between them. CDR3 length equals 16 residues. CDR3 protein: CASSYSTSGFRDGYTF. For the CDR3, the DNA is TGTGCCAGCAGTTACTCGACTTCAGGGTTTCGAGACGGCTACACCTTC.

V usage is TRBV19 and J usage is TRBJ1-5, with TRBD1 matching over 12 bases. The ends lost 5 bases at V and 6 bases at J; junction bases unmatched: 5. Germline CDR1 reads LNHDA; CDR2 reads SQIVND (reference sequence). This CDR3 region has 15 residues. The CDR3 nucleotides read TGTGCCAGTAGTCCCGGGACAGGGGGCAGTCAGCCCCAGCATTTT. As protein: CASSPGTGGSQPQHF.

The V call is TRBV21-1, the J call TRBJ1-1. TRBV21-1 is noted as a pseudogene. The length of the CDR3 is 14 residues. CDR3 bases: TGTGCCAGCCCCCAAGGAGCCGGGAACACTGAAGCTTTCTTT. Its translation is CASPQGAGNTEAFF.

The rearrangement links TRBV5-1 to TRBJ2-3; a weak D match, TRBD1 (7 bases). CDR1 and CDR2 from the germline V gene are SGHRS and YFSETQ. Deletions cut 0 bases from V and 4 bases from J, with 12 bases between. The CDR3 sequence is 15 residues long. The CDR3 region is CASSLEGRGADTQYF. The CDR3 nucleotides read TGCGCCAGCAGCTTGGAGGGCAGGGGGGCAGATACGCAGTATTTT.

The rearrangement uses TRBV7-9 and TRBJ2-2; 9 bases line up with TRBD2. This CDR3 is built from 14 residues. Germline assignment: CDR1 SEHNR and CDR2 FQNEAQ (reference sequence). V shed 9 bases and J 6 bases; nucleotides not matched to a gene: 8. The CDR3 loop reads CARGGAGGSGELFF. The CDR3 nucleotides are TGTGCCAGGGGCGGAGCGGGAGGATCCGGGGAGCTGTTTTTT.

This sequence joins TRBV12-5 and TRBJ1-1; 10 nucleotides align to TRBD1. The V gene end was trimmed by 4 bases and the J gene end by 5 bases; junction bases not matched to a gene: 1. Germline loops: CDR1 LGHNT, CDR2 FRNRAP. The CDR3 spans 13 residues. This CDR3 reads CASGSDRGTEAFF. CDR3 coding DNA: TGTGCTAGTGGTTCGGACAGGGGGACTGAAGCTTTCTTT.

The rearrangement links TRBV6-1 to TRBJ1-2; TRBD1 agrees at 9 bases. The CDR3 sequence is 14 residues long. Germline V lookup: CDR1 MNHNS, CDR2 SASEGT. Trimming removed 6 bases from V and 7 bases from J; junction bases left unmatched: 9. CDR3 amino acids: CASRPTGGVIGYTF. The CDR3 DNA is TGTGCCAGCAGGCCCACAGGGGGCGTTATTGGCTACACCTTC.

V is TRBV5-1 and J is TRBJ2-7; D perhaps matches TRBD1 (6 bases). The CDR3 is 17 residues long. Per the germline V gene, CDR1 is SGHRS and CDR2 is YFSETQ. Trimming shortened V by 4 bases and J by 3 bases, and 23 bases separated the two germline ends. The CDR3, as DNA: TGCGCCAGCAGCGTACGTGACAGGCCTTCCACCTTCTACGAGCAGTACTTC. Amino acid sequence: CASSVRDRPSTFYEQYF.

The chain links TRBV28 to TRBJ2-7; D is undetermined. This CDR3 comprises 15 residues. Germline V gene lookup returns CDR1 MDHEN and CDR2 SYDVKM. The V end lost 6 bases, the J end lost 4 bases, and 19 bases lay between the germline ends. The DNA of the CDR3 is TGTGCCAGCAGCCAAGCATCAACCGGTCGGTACGAGCAGTACTTC. Translating gives CASSQASTGRYEQYF.

This chain joins TRBV14 and TRBJ2-7; maybe TRBD1 (6 bases). V lost 0 bases, J lost 5 bases, and 14 bases lay in between. Germline CDR1 reads SGHDN; CDR2 reads FVKESK. The CDR3 has 15 amino acids. Here the CDR3 reads CASSQDPLRGDEQYF. The CDR3 region has the DNA TGTGCCAGCAGCCAAGATCCCCTCAGGGGAGACGAGCAGTACTTC.

This clone was counted between two and nine times. The chain employs TRBV6-1 and TRBJ2-1, with no clear D. The germline gives CDR1 MNHNS, CDR2 SASEGT. The CDR3 sequence is 12 residues long. Trimming removed 6 bases at V and 5 bases at J, with 8 bases between. This CDR3 reads CASSDFDNEQFF. Here the CDR3 DNA reads TGTGCCAGCAGCGATTTTGACAATGAGCAGTTCTTC.

The chain joins TRBV5-5 to TRBJ2-5; TRBD2 matches 14 bases. Germline V lookup: CDR1 SGHKS, CDR2 YYEKEE (reference sequence). V shed 4 bases and J 5 bases; nucleotides not matched to a gene: 7. This CDR3 is 16 amino acids long. The CDR3 reads CASSVTSGGARETQYF. CDR3 nucleotide sequence: TGTGCCAGCAGCGTGACTAGCGGGGGGGCCAGGGAGACCCAGTACTTC.

The V gene is TRBV5-6, the J gene TRBJ1-2; 8 nucleotides line up with TRBD1. Per the germline V gene, CDR1 is SGHDT and CDR2 is YYEEEE. V lost 4 bases to trimming and J lost 4 bases; unmatched junction nucleotides: 6. CDR3 length equals 14 residues. CDR3: CASSAQGAGYGYTF. For the CDR3, the DNA is TGTGCCAGCAGCGCGCAGGGGGCGGGCTATGGCTACACCTTC.

This clone is deemed medium-sized. V and J are TRBV19 and TRBJ2-2; 9 positions match TRBD1. The CDR3 extends over 15 amino acids. V was pared by 7 bases and J by 6 bases, with 9 bases of the junction left unmatched. Germline values: CDR1 LNHDA, CDR2 SQIVND (reference sequence). CDR3 DNA: TGTGCCAGTAAGATGGGACAGGGTTGGCCCGGGGAGCTGTTTTTT. It translates to CASKMGQGWPGELFF.

This clone came up once. This chain uses TRBV15 with TRBJ1-5, with TRBD1 as a possible D gene (5 bases). The germline V gene encodes CDR1 LNHNV and CDR2 YYDKDF (reference sequence). V lost 3 bases to trimming and J lost 5 bases, with 14 bases between them. This CDR3 is 15 amino acids long. CDR3 sequence: CATSRGTPGDQPQHF. The CDR3 bases are TGTGCCACCAGCAGGGGGACCCCCGGGGATCAGCCCCAGCATTTT.

The chain links TRBV5-1 to TRBJ2-1; the match to TRBD1 covers 10 bases. Germline V gene sequence: CDR1 SGHRS, CDR2 YFSETQ. This CDR3 has 15 amino acids. V gave up 4 bases and J gave up 5 bases; unmatched junction bases: 6. CDR3 coding DNA: TGCGCCAGCAGCACTCTGGGACAGGGGAACAATGAGCAGTTCTTC. Its protein is CASSTLGQGNNEQFF.

The chain uses TRBV7-7 and TRBJ2-3; 7 bases are shared with TRBD2. With 2 bases clipped from V and 1 base from J, the junction kept 9 bases outside the gene matches. Germline V gives CDR1 SSHAT, CDR2 FNYEAQ (reference sequence). This CDR3 region has 17 residues. CDR3 region: CASSLTSSGAGTDTQYF. The DNA of the CDR3 is TGTGCCAGCAGCTTAACTTCGAGCGGGGCGGGCACAGATACGCAGTATTTT.